The sequence of this TCR beta chain was determined in a study of shared clonotypes between healthy human individuals. Whole-study results and caveats: A handful of donors held about 5% of naive CD4 clonotypes in common. Sampling covered blood only; tissue repertoires likely differ. The study found lower generation probabilities in non-shared clonotypes than in those shared by all four donors.

The repertoire was sequenced with immunoSEQ multiplex PCR; TCRdb's copy has only in-frame clones and lacks some. Here the sample spans around 2,000,000 clones, approximately 94% being singletons. There are 18 residues in the CDR3. CD45RO-negative cells were positively selected for CCR7, leaving out terminally differentiated effector memory CD45RA+ cells. Note on this clone: Its specificity is unknown.

This rearrangement joins TRBV21-1 to TRBJ1-2; TRBD1 is taken as the D call from the table, unchecked against the DNA. TRBV21-1 is a recognized pseudogene. Source material: naive CD8+ T cells sorted from blood. This TCR was recovered from a man aged 18 to 35 in good health. The CDR3 coding sequence is TGTGCCAGCAGCAAAGGTCTTTCTAGGGACAGCCCGAACTATGGCTACACCTTC. As protein: CASSKGLSRDSPNYGYTF.